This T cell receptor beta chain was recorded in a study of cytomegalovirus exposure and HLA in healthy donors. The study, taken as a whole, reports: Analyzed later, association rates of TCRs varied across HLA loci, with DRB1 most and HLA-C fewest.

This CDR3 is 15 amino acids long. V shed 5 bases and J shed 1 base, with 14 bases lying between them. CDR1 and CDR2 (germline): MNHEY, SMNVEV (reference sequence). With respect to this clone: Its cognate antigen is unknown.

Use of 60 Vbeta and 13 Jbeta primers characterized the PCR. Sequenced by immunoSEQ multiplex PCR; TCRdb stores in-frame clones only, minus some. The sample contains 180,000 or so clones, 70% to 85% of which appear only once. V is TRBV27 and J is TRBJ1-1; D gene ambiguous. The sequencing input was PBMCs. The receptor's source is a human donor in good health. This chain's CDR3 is CASSLRGSGNTEAFF. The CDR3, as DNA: TGTGCCAGCAGTCTTCGGGGATCGGGGAACACTGAAGCTTTCTTT.